This T cell receptor (beta chain) was obtained from a study of T cells in Graves' hyperthyroidism and ophthalmopathy. Notes on this clonotype: The antigen is undetermined.

Study-wide findings and caveats: A median about 6.2 months before onset, the model predicted ophthalmopathy.

CDR1 and CDR2 (germline): MGHDK, SYGVNS. V was trimmed by 6 bases and J by 10 bases, leaving 19 bases between them. The CDR3 contains 15 residues. RNA transcripts yielded amplified TCR beta CDR3 regions. A set of HTBI primers served as the primers for a first-round RT-PCR of the TCR CDR3. TCRdb re-derived calls from the multiplex PCR reads in MiXCR, one entry per CDR3 protein. The repertoire has approximately 870,000 distinct CDR3 sequences, about two fifths of them found once; the top ten carry more than 7%. Sequencing input: blood. The origin of this receptor is a man between 18 and 29 years old with Graves' hyperthyroidism. The rearrangement uses TRBV25-1 and TRBJ1-6; D possibly corresponds to TRBD1 (5 bases). The CDR3: CASSPSGRAGSPLHF. Here the CDR3 DNA reads TGTGCCAGCAGCCCAAGTGGCAGGGCGGGGTCACCCCTCCACTTT.